Shown below are 15 T cell receptor beta chains from a single sample sequenced in a study of blood T cell repertoires in COVID-19. Clones were sequenced by immunoSEQ multiplex PCR, and TCRdb holds only the in-frame ones, with some missing. The sample carries 150,000 to 200,000 clones, approximately 90% recorded once. Sequencing input: peripheral blood. These TCRs come from a man younger than 30 with active or convalescent COVID-19.

V gene TRBV5-1 combines with J gene TRBJ2-1, with a tentative D call TRBD1 (6 bases). V lost 0 bases and J 0 bases, leaving 7 bases between the germline ends. Germline values: CDR1 SGHRS, CDR2 YFSETQ. CDR3 length: 15 residues. The CDR3 sequence is CASSLGTVSYNEQFF. The CDR3 DNA follows: TGCGCCAGCAGCTTGGGGACAGTCTCCTACAATGAGCAGTTCTTC.

This clone was seen just once. J is TRBJ2-5 and V is TRBV7-2; D is unresolved. The germline V gene has CDR1 SGHTA and CDR2 FQGNSA. With 5 bases removed from V and 5 bases from J, the gap between germline ends came to 15 bases. This CDR3 is 14 amino acids long. The CDR3 here is CASSPPSETETQYF. The CDR3 bases are TGTGCCAGCAGCCCGCCTAGTGAAACTGAGACCCAGTACTTC.

This chain joins TRBV4-3 and TRBJ1-1; 7 bases match TRBD1. Germline V gene lookup returns CDR1 LGHNA and CDR2 YSLEER. Losses at the gene ends were 0 bases for V and 5 bases for J; bases not matched to a gene: 3. This CDR3 region has 14 residues. The CDR3, as DNA: TGCGCCAGCAGCCAAGAACTCAGGGGGACTGAAGCTTTCTTT. Amino acids: CASSQELRGTEAFF.

The V gene is TRBV6-6, the J gene TRBJ1-2; D remains unclear. Germline loops: CDR1 MNHNY, CDR2 SVGAGI (reference sequence). The CDR3 extends over 16 amino acids. Trimming took 2 bases from V and 3 from J, leaving 16 bases between them. CDR3 DNA: TGTGCCAGCAGTTACACCGCCGAACCTCCAGACTATGGCTACACCTTC. This encodes CASSYTAEPPDYGYTF.

V usage is TRBV2 and J usage is TRBJ2-3, with D perhaps matching TRBD1 (5 bases). This CDR3 comprises 12 residues. CDR1 is SNHLY and CDR2 is FYNNEI in the germline V gene. V lost 3 bases and J lost 4, with 5 bases in between. The CDR3 DNA reads TGTGCCAGCAGTGACAGGGCAGATACGCAGTATTTT. It yields the protein CASSDRADTQYF.

The V and J genes are TRBV5-5 and TRBJ1-3; D is undetermined. The CDR3 has 14 residues. The V end lost 6 bases, the J end lost 0 bases, and 10 bases lay between the germline ends. The V gene's germline CDR1 is SGHKS and CDR2 YYEKEE (reference sequence). CDR3 nucleotides: TGTGCCAGCATCCCACACTACTCTGGAAACACCATATATTTT. Translated, it gives CASIPHYSGNTIYF.

The chain links TRBV6-5 to TRBJ1-1; D gene ambiguous. Trimming removed 8 bases at V and 1 base at J, with 14 bases between. The germline gives CDR1 MNHEY, CDR2 SVGAGI. This CDR3 spans 14 amino acids. The DNA for the CDR3 is TGTGCCAGCCAAGTGGTTCCCGGGAACACTGAAGCTTTCTTT. Translation: CASQVVPGNTEAFF.

The rearrangement joins TRBV7-9 to TRBJ2-2; 11 bases match TRBD2. The V gene's germline CDR1 is SEHNR and CDR2 FQNEAQ (reference sequence). The J segment lost 0 bases and the V segment lost 4 bases, leaving 7 bases of the junction unmatched. This CDR3 spans 18 amino acids. The CDR3 DNA is TGTGCCAGCAGCTACGGGACTAGCGGTCGCACGAACACCGGGGAGCTGTTTTTT. Translation gives CASSYGTSGRTNTGELFF.

A single count supports this clone. The chain links TRBV5-1 to TRBJ2-3, with D hard to call. Germline V gives CDR1 SGHRS, CDR2 YFSETQ. There are 15 residues in the CDR3. V gave up 0 bases and J gave up 4 bases, with 12 bases separating them. DNA of the CDR3: TGCGCCAGCAGCTTGGACACAGTAATGGCAGATACGCAGTATTTT. The encoded protein is CASSLDTVMADTQYF.

The CDR3 is CATTRDYEQYF. CDR3 nucleotide sequence: TGCGCCACCACTAGGGACTACGAGCAGTACTTC. The V gene is TRBV10-2, the J gene TRBJ2-7; D is possibly TRBD2 (5 bases). Germline CDR1 reads WSHSY; CDR2 reads SAAADI. Trimming took off 10 bases at V and 3 bases at J, with 10 bases between the two ends. This CDR3 is built from 11 residues.

The V gene is TRBV6-5, the J gene TRBJ1-3; TRBD1 aligns across 9 bases. The CDR3 has 14 residues. Trimming took 6 bases from V and 2 from J; bases not matched to a gene: 2. Per germline, CDR1 MNHEY and CDR2 SVGAGI. The CDR3 DNA is TGTGCCAGCAGGCGACAGGGGGCTGGAAACACCATATATTTT. Encoded protein: CASRRQGAGNTIYF.

This chain links TRBV27 with TRBJ1-5; TRBD1 agrees at 10 bases. With 4 bases clipped from V and 2 bases from J, the junction kept 8 bases outside the gene matches. Germline loops: CDR1 MNHEY, CDR2 SMNVEV (reference sequence). The CDR3 length is 17 residues. The CDR3 DNA reads as TGTGCCAGCAGTTCGACGACAGGGGGCAGGGGCAATCAGCCCCAGCATTTT. It specifies CASSSTTGGRGNQPQHF.

The chain links TRBV19 to TRBJ2-3; D is possibly TRBD1 (6 bases). The CDR3 has 15 amino acids. Trimming shortened V by 6 bases and J by 5 bases, and 18 bases separated the two germline ends. The germline gives CDR1 LNHDA, CDR2 SQIVND (reference sequence). The CDR3 nucleotides are TGTGCCAGTAGGTGGACAGCCCTGGTGGGAGATACGCAGTATTTT. Residues: CASRWTALVGDTQYF.

The V gene is TRBV5-1, the J gene TRBJ2-5, with 10 bases fitting TRBD1. V shed 2 bases, J shed 5 bases, and the junction held 9 bases outside the gene matches. The CDR3 is 16 residues long. CDR1 and CDR2 (germline): SGHRS, YFSETQ. CDR3 residues: CASSLRQGAGMETQYF. Written as DNA, the CDR3 is TGCGCCAGCAGCTTACGACAGGGGGCGGGGATGGAGACCCAGTACTTC.

The J gene is TRBJ1-2, the V gene TRBV6-5; TRBD1 agrees at 7 bases. Looked up from germline, CDR1 is MNHEY and CDR2 is SVGAGI. J gave up 7 bases and V 9 bases, and 5 bases lay outside the gene matches. The length of the CDR3 is 11 residues. The CDR3, as DNA: TGTGCCAGTTCCCAGGGGGGTGGCTACACCTTC. It is translated as CASSQGGGYTF.